This record concerns one T cell receptor (beta chain) sequence. The data stem from a study of blood T cell repertoires in COVID-19. Study-wide context: PBMCs, B-cell-depleted T cells, or T cells provided the cDNA or gDNA that made up the material.

The method was immunoSEQ multiplex PCR; TCRdb's version includes in-frame clones alone and lacks a portion of them. This sample has a few hundred thousand clones, with around 89% found just once. The junction had 2 bases not matched to a gene; V was cut back by 4 bases and J by 8 bases. Looked up from germline, CDR1 is MGHDK and CDR2 is SYGVNS. The CDR3 length is 12 residues. The rearrangement joins TRBV25-1 to TRBJ1-2; 9 nucleotides align to TRBD1. The clonotype was recovered from a man younger than 45 with acute or convalescent COVID-19. Sequencing input: peripheral blood. Written as DNA, the CDR3 is TGTGCCAGCAGTGTGGACAGGGGCGGCTACACCTTC. Amino acid sequence: CASSVDRGGYTF.